The rows below give T cell receptor beta chains drawn from one sample of a study of response to subunit inactivated influenza vaccine. TCRdb itself ran the RT-PCR reads through MiXCR, one entry per CDR3 protein. The sample contains 500,000 to 550,000 distinct CDR3 sequences, around 7.9% of which appear only once. The sample here was PBMCs from blood, taken roughly 24 months after vaccination. These receptors were obtained from a man aged 45-69 years who received an inactivated influenza vaccine. The CDR3 runs from the conserved cysteine through the conserved F or W. The order of the fields is J gene, clone size, V gene, D gene, CDR3 DNA, CDR3 protein. The D gene is left open where the match is weak. Size is omitted from some rows. Given values are once, few, many or a class for expanded clones.

>TRBJ2-1|few|TRBV20-1|TRBD1
TGCAGTGCTAGACCACAGGGGGCCAATGAGCAGTTCTTC
CSARPQGANEQFF
>TRBJ2-1|many|TRBV9|.
TGTGCCAGCAGCCTAATGTCCAATGAGCAGTTCTTC
CASSLMSNEQFF
>TRBJ2-5|many|TRBV29-1|.
TGCAGCGTTGAAAACAGGCTCCAAGAGACCCAGTACTTC
CSVENRLQETQYF
>TRBJ2-1|.|TRBV7-9|.
TGTGCCAGCGGGCGGTCCGCCTTTGAGCAGTTCTTC
CASGRSAFEQFF
>TRBJ2-7|few|TRBV20-1|.
TGCAGTGCTAGTCGCCAGGGTAGAGAATACGAGCAGTACTTC
CSASRQGREYEQYF
>TRBJ2-3|.|TRBV20-1|.
TGCAGTGCTAGATCGGGTCGGGACAATTATTACACAGATACGCAGTATTTT
CSARSGRDNYYTDTQYF
>TRBJ2-2|many|TRBV14|.
TGTGCCAGCAGCGCCCTCGGGGGAGCCGGGGAGCTGTTTTTT
CASSALGGAGELFF
>TRBJ2-1|few|TRBV11-2|.
TGTGCCAGCAGCTTAAGTGGACAGACTTACAATGAGCAGTTCTTC
CASSLSGQTYNEQFF
>TRBJ2-1|.|TRBV10-3|TRBD2
TGTGCCATCACTAAGGGGACTAGCGATGAATACAATGAGCAGTTCTTC
CAITKGTSDEYNEQFF
>TRBJ2-5|many|TRBV3-1|TRBD2
TGTGCCAGCAGCCAAGATGTCCTAGCGGGGAGGACCCAGTACTTC
CASSQDVLAGRTQYF
>TRBJ1-3|many|TRBV6-5|.
TGTGCCAGCAGCCGCAATGGAAACACCATATATTTT
CASSRNGNTIYF
>TRBJ2-3|.|TRBV21-1|.
TGTGCCAGCTACCACCCTCAGGGACTAGCAACAGATACGCAGTATTTT
CASYHPQGLATDTQYF
>TRBJ1-2|few|TRBV25-1|TRBD1
TGTGCCAGCAGTCCTAATCTGGGACAGGGATTCGGCTACACCTTC
CASSPNLGQGFGYTF
>TRBJ2-2|.|TRBV4-3|TRBD2
TGCGCCAGCAGCCCAGGACTAGCGGGGGTAGCGAACACCGGGGAGCTGTTTTTT
CASSPGLAGVANTGELFF
>TRBJ2-1|few|TRBV6-2/TRBV6-3|TRBD2
TGTGCCAGCAGTTACCTGCCCGGGGCGGGGGCCTACAATGAGCAGTTCTTC
CASSYLPGAGAYNEQFF
>TRBJ2-2|.|TRBV4-1|.
TGCGCCAGCAGCCAAGAAGTTGGGGCGAACACCGGGGAGCTGTTTTTT
CASSQEVGANTGELFF
>TRBJ2-5|.|TRBV11-3|.
TGTGCCAGCAGCTTACATGGGGCGGGGGAGACCCAGTACTTC
CASSLHGAGETQYF
>TRBJ2-7|few|TRBV20-1|.
TGCAGTGCTACGTTCGGCAGGGTGACCTACGAGCAGTACTTC
CSATFGRVTYEQYF
>TRBJ2-3|few|TRBV5-5|.
TGTGCCAGCAGCCCTACTTTCGCAGATACGCAGTATTTT
CASSPTFADTQYF
>TRBJ1-5|few|TRBV27|.
TGTGCCAGCAGTCACTCCCAGGGGCAGGGGCCCCAGCATTTT
CASSHSQGQGPQHF
>TRBJ1-5|.|TRBV3-1|.
TGTGCCAGCAGCCAAGCCGGGGCGCCCCAGCATTTT
CASSQAGAPQHF
>TRBJ2-7|.|TRBV15|.
TGTGCCACCAGCAGAGGAGGAGTAGGTCTCTCCTACGAGCAGTACTTC
CATSRGGVGLSYEQYF
>TRBJ2-3|.|TRBV11-2|.
TGTGCCAGCAGCTGGGACCATCCTTGGGATACGCAGTATTTT
CASSWDHPWDTQYF
>TRBJ2-3|.|TRBV20-1|.
TGCAGTGCTAGACAGGGCACAGATACGCAGTATTTT
CSARQGTDTQYF
>TRBJ2-7|.|TRBV20-1|.
TGCAGTGCCCCCACGGACCGAACCTACGAGCAGTACTTC
CSAPTDRTYEQYF
>TRBJ2-3|few|TRBV5-6|.
TGTGCCAGCAGCCGAGGTGTAGGGGCCTCAGATACGCAGTATTTT
CASSRGVGASDTQYF
>TRBJ2-3|many|TRBV20-1|.
TGCAGTGCTAGAGATGGTGCTAGCGGCACAGATACGCAGTATTTT
CSARDGASGTDTQYF
>TRBJ2-5|.|TRBV11-2|.
TGTGCCAGCAGCTTGGGGAGGAGGATGCAAGAGACCCAGTACTTC
CASSLGRRMQETQYF
>TRBJ2-2|.|TRBV5-1|TRBD1
TGCGCCAGCAGCTCGGACAGGGGGCTCGCCGGGGAGCTGTTTTTT
CASSSDRGLAGELFF
>TRBJ1-1|few|TRBV5-5|.
TGTGCCAGCAGCTTTGCCGGGGGACCTAACACTGAAGCTTTCTTT
CASSFAGGPNTEAFF
>TRBJ1-1|few|TRBV6-5|.
TGTGCCAGCAGTTACGAGACCGGGGGCGGTTCTGAAGCTTTCTTT
CASSYETGGGSEAFF
>TRBJ2-7|.|TRBV12-3/TRBV12-4|.
TGTGCCAGCAGTTTTTCCCGGAGCCTCTACGAGCAGTACTTC
CASSFSRSLYEQYF
>TRBJ2-2|few|TRBV7-2|.
TGTGCCAGCGGCTTGAGAGGGACCGGGGAGCTGTTTTTT
CASGLRGTGELFF
>TRBJ2-3|few|TRBV11-2|.
TGTGCCAGCAGCTTAGGGGTCGGGGACCGCTGGGGGACAGATACGCAGTATTTT
CASSLGVGDRWGTDTQYF
>TRBJ1-4|.|TRBV12-3/TRBV12-4|.
TGTGCCAGCAGCGCGACAGCAACTAATGAAAAACTGTTTTTT
CASSATATNEKLFF
>TRBJ2-2|few|TRBV24-1|TRBD2
TGTGCCACCAGTGGGACTAGCGGGAGCTCCGGGGAGCTGTTTTTT
CATSGTSGSSGELFF
>TRBJ2-1|few|TRBV4-3|TRBD2
TGCGCCAGCAGCCAAGCCTCGGGACTAGCCTCCGGGAGAAATGAGCAGTTCTTC
CASSQASGLASGRNEQFF
>TRBJ2-2|many|TRBV24-1|TRBD1
TGTGCCACCAGTGATCCAGGACAGGGGGCGACCGGGGAGCTGTTTTTT
CATSDPGQGATGELFF
>TRBJ1-5|.|TRBV2|TRBD1
TGTGCCTGCTGCAAAGGACAGGGTTTGACCCGTTCCCCCAATCAGCCCCAGCATTTT
CACCKGQGLTRSPNQPQHF
>TRBJ2-3|many|TRBV5-1|TRBD1
TGCGCCAGCAGCTTGGTAGTAGGGGGCGCGAAAGATACGCAGTATTTT
CASSLVVGGAKDTQYF
>TRBJ2-4|.|TRBV2|TRBD2
TGTGCCAGCCACGGGGGGGTCGGGAACATTCAGTACTTC
CASHGGVGNIQYF
>TRBJ2-4|.|TRBV7-3|.
TGTGCCAGCAGCCCACGGACCCCTGGGGAGTTTGAAAACATTCAGTACTTC
CASSPRTPGEFENIQYF
>TRBJ2-1|.|TRBV11-2|TRBD2
TGTGCCAGCAGCCCCATGGGACTAGCGGGGGACAATGAGCAGTTCTTC
CASSPMGLAGDNEQFF
>TRBJ2-5|.|TRBV5-1|.
TGCGCCAGCAGCTTTCTATCGGAAGAGACCCAGTACTTC
CASSFLSEETQYF
>TRBJ2-7|few|TRBV10-3|TRBD1
TGTGCCATCAGCAATGGCCCGGGACAGGGTGGCCACGAGCAGTACTTC
CAISNGPGQGGHEQYF
>TRBJ1-1|few|TRBV7-2|.
TGTGCCAGCAGCTTATCACTAACGTGGGACACTCGGAGGGCTGAAGCTTTCTTT
CASSLSLTWDTRRAEAFF
>TRBJ2-5|.|TRBV5-8|.
TGTGCCAGCAGCTTGTCCTGGAGTAGGCCAGGGGAGACCCAGTACTTC
CASSLSWSRPGETQYF
>TRBJ2-7|.|TRBV10-3|.
TGTGCCATCAGTTCGGACGGAGAATACTACGAGCAGTACTTC
CAISSDGEYYEQYF
>TRBJ2-3|many|TRBV12-3/TRBV12-4|TRBD2
TGTGCCAGCAGTTTAGCTCGACTAGCTGCAGATACGCAGTATTTT
CASSLARLAADTQYF
>TRBJ2-7|few|TRBV7-2|.
TGTGCCAGCAGCTTACGGCAGGGTATGGGCGAGCAGTACTTC
CASSLRQGMGEQYF
>TRBJ2-1|.|TRBV20-1|TRBD1
TGCAGTGCGCGCCGGGACAGGGTTGGGGGTGAGCAGTTCTTC
CSARRDRVGGEQFF